A selection of T cell receptor beta chains follows, all from one sample in a study of CD8 T cells in ankylosing spondylitis. TCRdb reprocessed the 5' RACE reads with MiXCR, giving one entry per CDR3 protein. Of about 220,000 distinct CDR3 sequences in the sample, approximately 7.3% are singletons; the top ten hold more than 13%. The material sequenced was blood, either unsorted or a sorted T cell fraction (not recorded which). These receptors were taken from a male donor with ankylosing spondylitis. Both conserved end residues are trimmed from each CDR3.

TRBJ2-1,TRBV24-1,ATSEYDRAQGSYNEQF
TRBJ1-1,TRBV11-1,ASSPGWEAF
TRBJ2-7,TRBV29-1,SVTHGTGSHEQY
TRBJ2-5,TRBV4-2,ASSQEAGTQY
TRBJ2-1,TRBV6-2/TRBV6-3,ASSHWEGGNEQF
TRBJ1-1,TRBV11-2,ASTWGGSAEAF
TRBJ2-7,TRBV7-9,ASSLVGTSGTYEQY
TRBJ2-7,TRBV30,AWISGYEQY
TRBJ1-2,TRBV7-6,ASSLTRQSDYT
TRBJ1-5,TRBV10-3,AIGTGEGQPQH
TRBJ2-3,TRBV10-3,AISSTLSSPADTQY
TRBJ2-1,TRBV3-1,ASSQIGTAGLPYSYNEQF
TRBJ2-1,TRBV6-4,ASSATGALWDEQF
TRBJ2-7,TRBV11-2,ASSSRTGTAYEQY
TRBJ2-7,TRBV5-1,ASSLTSSNPSYEQY
TRBJ2-1,TRBV4-3,ASSQHVKSLGPYNEQF
TRBJ2-1,TRBV5-6,ASSLEIVLYNEQF
TRBJ1-2,TRBV29-1,SVRQGYTGGYT
TRBJ1-1,TRBV6-5,ASSYLDGDTEAF
TRBJ1-1,TRBV28,ASSDFDREAF
TRBJ1-1,TRBV19,ASSIGPSEAF
TRBJ2-1,TRBV7-9,ASSLTGGFNNEQF
TRBJ1-1,TRBV5-6,ASSLETGQGATEAF
TRBJ2-7,TRBV7-9,ASSGQGTYEQY
TRBJ2-4,TRBV20-1,SAWLRDSLAKNIQY
TRBJ2-3,TRBV7-9,ASSSALADTQY
TRBJ1-6,TRBV14,ASSHGGISPLH
TRBJ2-7,TRBV10-3,AISPGTSGALRDEQY
TRBJ2-7,TRBV27,ASSFSPPGEQY
TRBJ2-5,TRBV7-8,ASSRPRDRVLWYETQY
TRBJ2-2,TRBV14,ASSSVGPGELF
TRBJ2-7,TRBV6-2/TRBV6-3,ASIPGTSGTDEQY
TRBJ2-1,TRBV11-2,ASSLVRLGLSYNEQF
TRBJ2-7,TRBV6-2/TRBV6-3,ASSTGWSSYEQY
TRBJ2-2,TRBV4-1,ASRFSGAGELF
TRBJ2-7,TRBV7-6,ASSFADTGLAGGYEQY
TRBJ2-7,TRBV9,ASSVGRGRVYEQY
TRBJ1-1,TRBV4-3,ASSQDQSAENRAIEAF
TRBJ1-4,TRBV9,ASSGLQGKLF
TRBJ2-5,TRBV12-3/TRBV12-4,ASSLQGSGETQY
TRBJ2-7,TRBV4-2,ASSQEGWRAYEQY
TRBJ1-3,TRBV19,ASSTWTDRSGNTIY
TRBJ1-1,TRBV6-1,ASSKSTGWVPTEAF
TRBJ1-1,TRBV7-2,ASSLAVLDPRAAF
TRBJ2-3,TRBV10-3,AISDLREDTDTQY
TRBJ2-1,TRBV11-2,ASSDGDTPDNEQF
TRBJ1-5,TRBV4-1,ASSFRDRQGQPQH
TRBJ2-5,TRBV9,ASSDLAEAAETQY